These 29 T cell receptor beta chains were all obtained from the same sample, sequenced in a study of OX40 agonist ivuxolimab in advanced cancers. The table came from immunoSEQ multiplex PCR; TCRdb's copy has only in-frame clones and leaves some out. The sample lists about 24,000 clones, around 86% seen once, with around 40% in the top ten. Sequencing used CD4+ or CD8+ T cells sorted from blood, obtained in a trial of the OX40 agonist ivuxolimab. All receptors derive from an adult with an advanced solid tumor such as melanoma, head and neck, liver or kidney cancer.

CDR3 coding DNA: TGTGCCAGCAGTGGAGACAGCTATAGCAATCAGCCCCAGCATTTT. Its protein is CASSGDSYSNQPQHF. The V and J genes are TRBV6-1 and TRBJ1-5, with D maybe TRBD1 (5 bases). CDR3 length: 15 amino acids. Germline-derived CDR1 and CDR2 are MNHNS and SASEGT. The V and J ends lost 4 bases and 0 bases respectively, with 10 bases between them.

The CDR3 region has the DNA TGCAGCGTCGACCCTCAGGGGACCTACGAGCAGTACTTC. Its protein product is CSVDPQGTYEQYF. The chain combines TRBV29-1 with TRBJ2-7; D may be TRBD1 (6 bases). Trimming removed 6 bases from V and 2 bases from J, with 14 bases in between. This CDR3 comprises 13 residues. Germline V CDR1 and CDR2: SQVTM, ANQGSEA.

This sequence joins TRBV19 and TRBJ2-1; D unresolved. This CDR3 has 13 residues. Germline CDR1 and CDR2: LNHDA and SQIVND (reference sequence). V lost 1 base, J lost 9 bases, and 10 bases lay in between. The CDR3 loop is CASSIGPMGEQFF. The DNA of the CDR3 is TGTGCCAGTAGTATAGGTCCCATGGGTGAGCAGTTCTTC.

The V and J genes are TRBV4-1 and TRBJ2-2; 10 bases align to TRBD2. CDR1 MGHRA and CDR2 YSYEKL come from the germline V gene. V gave up 3 bases and J gave up 0 bases; unmatched junction bases: 13. The CDR3 is made up of 20 amino acids. The CDR3: CASSQPVSGTSEPNTGELFF. CDR3 coding DNA: TGCGCCAGCAGCCAGCCCGTGTCCGGGACTAGCGAACCGAACACCGGGGAGCTGTTTTTT.

This clone was found once. The V gene is TRBV28, the J gene TRBJ1-1, with D perhaps matching TRBD1 (6 bases). V was trimmed by 5 bases and J by 0 bases, leaving 19 bases between them. Germline values: CDR1 MDHEN, CDR2 SYDVKM. The length of the CDR3 is 17 residues. The CDR3: CASSRPPRTDLNTEAFF. The CDR3, as DNA: TGTGCCAGCAGTCGACCCCCTCGGACAGACTTGAACACTGAAGCTTTCTTT.

The chain carries TRBV19 and TRBJ2-1, with a possible D match to TRBD1 (6 bases). This CDR3 is 14 amino acids long. V lost 1 base, J lost 7 bases, and 11 bases lay in between. Germline CDR1 and CDR2: LNHDA and SQIVND (reference sequence). The CDR3 nucleotides read TGTGCCAGTAGTATAGTTCCAGGGACAAATGAGCAGTTCTTC. This sequence encodes CASSIVPGTNEQFF.

J is TRBJ2-2 and V is TRBV4-2; TRBD1 aligns across 7 bases. The V segment lost 0 bases and the J segment 6 bases; nucleotides outside the gene matches: 4. The CDR3 length is 15 residues. Per germline, CDR1 LGHNA and CDR2 YNFKEQ. For the CDR3, the DNA is TGTGCCAGCAGCCAAGATCAAGGGGGCGCCGGGGAGCTGTTTTTT. It is translated as CASSQDQGGAGELFF.

This clone occurred once. This chain uses TRBV5-1 with TRBJ1-2; 10 bases agree with TRBD1. The CDR3 length is 14 residues. The germline V gene encodes CDR1 SGHRS and CDR2 YFSETQ. Losses at the gene ends were 3 bases for V and 3 bases for J; bases not matched to a gene: 2. The CDR3: CASSSGQGDYGYTF. CDR3 DNA sequence: TGCGCCAGCAGCTCTGGACAGGGGGACTATGGCTACACCTTC.

The rearrangement links TRBV27 to TRBJ2-5, with 8 nucleotides matching TRBD2. This CDR3 is 15 amino acids long. CDR1 MNHEY and CDR2 SMNVEV come from the germline V gene (reference sequence). The V segment lost 4 bases and the J segment 7 bases; nucleotides outside the gene matches: 11. The CDR3, as DNA: TGTGCCAGCAGTTCCCAGACTAGCGAAATAGGGACCCAGTACTTC. Residues: CASSSQTSEIGTQYF.

This chain connects TRBV6-1 to TRBJ2-7, with D uncertain. This CDR3 is built from 14 residues. V lost 0 bases, J lost 3 bases, and 9 bases lay in between. The V gene's germline CDR1 is MNHNS and CDR2 SASEGT. The CDR3 loop is CASSEAGPYYEQYF. Here the CDR3 DNA reads TGTGCCAGCAGTGAAGCCGGGCCCTACTACGAGCAGTACTTC.

The CDR3 bases are TGTGCCAGCAGCTTAATGGGTAGCGGGGGACGAGAGACCCAGTACTTC. As protein: CASSLMGSGGRETQYF. The V call is TRBV11-2, the J call TRBJ2-5, with 9 bases matching TRBD2. The CDR3 contains 16 residues. V lost 2 bases and J lost 4; bases outside the gene matches: 8. CDR1 is SGHAT and CDR2 is FQNNGV in the germline V gene.

The rearrangement uses TRBV19 and TRBJ1-1; D not certain. Germline loops: CDR1 LNHDA, CDR2 SQIVND (reference sequence). Trimming pared 3 bases from V and 1 base from J, leaving 6 bases between. The CDR3 is 13 residues long. The CDR3 nucleotides are TGTGCCAGTAGTATGTCATCGAACACTGAAGCTTTCTTT. It translates to CASSMSSNTEAFF.

In this sample, this clone turned up a few times. This rearrangement joins TRBV7-9 to TRBJ2-5; 7 positions match TRBD2. Trimming cost V 4 bases and J 5 bases; bases outside gene matches: 4. This CDR3 contains 13 residues. The germline CDR1 and CDR2 sequences are SEHNR and FQNEAQ (reference sequence). This chain's CDR3 is CASSWEGLETQYF. The CDR3 bases are TGTGCCAGCAGCTGGGAGGGGTTGGAGACCCAGTACTTC.

This clone was picked up one time. This chain connects TRBV4-1 to TRBJ2-7; D gene unclear. The CDR3 is 15 residues long. Looked up from germline, CDR1 is MGHRA and CDR2 is YSYEKL. V lost 1 base and J lost 3, with 13 bases in between. The CDR3 DNA sequence: TGCGCCAGCAGCCAAGTACGGGCTGCGCACTACGAGCAGTACTTC. Translation: CASSQVRAAHYEQYF.

This chain connects TRBV4-2 to TRBJ2-7; 7 bases fit TRBD1. In germline, CDR1 is LGHNA, CDR2 YNFKEQ. With V trimmed by 3 bases and J by 6 bases, 17 bases remained unmatched. This CDR3 has 17 amino acids. The CDR3 nucleotides read TGTGCCAGCAGCCACAACCTCGGACAGGCGTCGTTTGGCGAGCAGTACTTC. Residues: CASSHNLGQASFGEQYF.

Concerning this clone: A far larger clone is one base from this, pointing to a likely read error. V and J are TRBV4-2 and TRBJ2-5, with D unresolved. Per the germline V gene, CDR1 is LGHNA and CDR2 is YNFKEQ. The CDR3 covers 14 residues. V was shortened by 0 bases and J by 5 bases, with 10 bases between the two germline ends. CDR3 DNA: TGTGCCAGCAGCCAAGACACGAGTTCGGAGACCCAGTACTTC. It codes for CASSQDTSSETQYF.

Only one count was recorded for this clone. The chain employs TRBV6-5 and TRBJ2-7, with 13 bases fitting TRBD2. The germline gives CDR1 MNHEY, CDR2 SVGAGI. The V gene end was trimmed by 6 bases and the J gene end by 5 bases; junction bases not matched to a gene: 7. This CDR3 region has 15 residues. The CDR3 spells CASSVGTSGTDEQYF. In DNA form, the CDR3 reads TGTGCCAGCAGCGTAGGGACTAGCGGGACCGACGAGCAGTACTTC.

This sequence joins TRBV6-1 and TRBJ2-5; possibly TRBD2 for D (6 bases). This CDR3 is 13 amino acids long. The V gene lost 5 bases and the J gene lost 5 bases, with 12 bases spanning the gap. The germline V gene has CDR1 MNHNS and CDR2 SASEGT. CDR3 in DNA: TGTGCCAGCAGTCTCAGGGACTTCGAGACCCAGTACTTC. It yields the protein CASSLRDFETQYF.

CDR3 DNA: TGTGCCAGCAGGCCCTGGACAGGGGATGAGCAGTACTTC. Its translation: CASRPWTGDEQYF. J is TRBJ2-7 and V is TRBV6-6, with 9 bases aligning to TRBD1. The CDR3 covers 13 residues. Germline V gene lookup returns CDR1 MNHNY and CDR2 SVGAGI (reference sequence). The trim removed 6 bases at V and 7 bases at J, leaving 7 bases unmatched.

The gene calls are TRBV4-2 and TRBJ2-7, with TRBD2 matching 7 bases. The CDR3 contains 16 residues. J gave up 3 bases and V 1 base, and 9 bases lay outside the gene matches. The germline gives CDR1 LGHNA, CDR2 YNFKEQ. This chain's CDR3 is CASSQVSGEGLYEQYF. CDR3 nucleotides: TGTGCCAGCAGCCAAGTTTCGGGGGAGGGCCTCTACGAGCAGTACTTC.

The gene calls are TRBV21-1 and TRBJ2-3. TRBV21-1 is recorded as a pseudogene. The CDR3 runs 15 residues. In nucleotides, the CDR3 is TGTGCCAGCAGCAAAGCCCGGACCAACCGAGATACGCAGTATTTT. It translates to CASSKARTNRDTQYF.

J is TRBJ2-7 and V is TRBV11-2, with a tentative D call TRBD2 (6 bases). The V end lost 4 bases, the J end lost 3 bases, and 10 bases lay between the germline ends. The CDR3 spans 13 residues. Germline V lookup: CDR1 SGHAT, CDR2 FQNNGV. CDR3 amino acids: CASSYGGSYEQYF. CDR3 bases: TGTGCCAGCAGCTACGGGGGTAGCTACGAGCAGTACTTC.

V and J are TRBV4-1 and TRBJ2-7; D possibly corresponds to TRBD1 (5 bases). Trimming took off 4 bases at V and 1 base at J, with 11 bases between the two ends. CDR1 and CDR2 (germline): MGHRA, YSYEKL. The CDR3 contains 14 residues. This chain's CDR3 is CASSPVRQSYEQYF. Written as DNA, the CDR3 is TGCGCCAGCAGCCCCGTACGACAGTCCTACGAGCAGTACTTC.

J is TRBJ1-2 and V is TRBV2; D not certain. V gave up 3 bases and J gave up 1 base, with 12 bases separating them. The length of the CDR3 is 15 residues. Germline CDR1 reads SNHLY; CDR2 reads FYNNEI. The CDR3 loop reads CASSDREIVNYGYTF. The CDR3 coding sequence is TGTGCCAGCAGTGACCGGGAGATCGTTAACTATGGCTACACCTTC.

The chain has TRBV4-1 and TRBJ1-5; possibly TRBD1 for D (5 bases). The ends were cut back, 0 bases at V and 2 bases at J, with 11 bases in the middle. The length of the CDR3 is 16 residues. Germline CDR1 is MGHRA and CDR2 is YSYEKL. The CDR3 DNA is TGCGCCAGCAGCCAAGATAGGGGTACGGGCAATCAGCCCCAGCATTTT. It translates to CASSQDRGTGNQPQHF.

In this sample, this clone turned up once. The chain uses TRBV19 and TRBJ2-2, with D uncertain. CDR3 size: 12 residues. Trimming cost V 4 bases and J 5 bases, with 5 bases left between them. Germline-derived CDR1 and CDR2 are LNHDA and SQIVND (reference sequence). CDR3 nucleotide sequence: TGTGCCAGTAGTAGCTATACCGGGGAGCTGTTTTTT. Protein: CASSSYTGELFF.

The rearrangement uses TRBV4-1 and TRBJ1-5; no reliable D call. The germline V and J ends were trimmed by 1 base and 7 bases, with 8 bases remaining between them. The CDR3 loop spans 13 amino acids. Germline CDR1 and CDR2: MGHRA and YSYEKL. The CDR3 loop reads CASSQGPGQPQHF. The CDR3 DNA reads TGCGCCAGCAGCCAAGGTCCCGGACAGCCCCAGCATTTT.

The chain uses TRBV4-1 and TRBJ1-5; maybe TRBD1 (5 bases). Between the trimmed V and J ends, which lost 0 bases and 4 bases, there was a span of 10 bases. The CDR3 extends over 15 amino acids. Per germline, CDR1 MGHRA and CDR2 YSYEKL. CDR3 region: CASSQDGGANQPQHF. As DNA, the CDR3 is TGCGCCAGCAGCCAAGATGGAGGGGCTAATCAGCCCCAGCATTTT.

The J gene is TRBJ2-7, the V gene TRBV7-9, with 8 bases lining up with TRBD2. Germline CDR1 is SEHNR and CDR2 is FQNEAQ (reference sequence). The CDR3 contains 16 residues. With V trimmed by 4 bases and J by 2 bases, 10 bases remained unmatched. CDR3 loop: CASSSLEAGETYEQYF. CDR3 sequence (DNA): TGTGCCAGCAGCTCCCTGGAAGCGGGAGAGACCTACGAGCAGTACTTC.